Listed below are T cell receptor beta chains from one sample, sequenced in a study of cytomegalovirus exposure and HLA in healthy donors. Measured with immunoSEQ multiplex PCR; TCRdb has only the in-frame clones, and not every one. In the table there are 100,000 to 150,000 clones, about 8.5% of which are singletons. The sample was PBMCs. Every receptor here comes from a man aged 40-49 years in good health and CMV-seronegative. CDR3s include the opening cysteine and the closing phenylalanine or tryptophan. The D gene is left open where the match is weak. Some rows have no size entry. The others give once, few or many, or a class for an expanded clone.

>TRBV12-5|NA|few|TRBJ1-2|12
TGTGCTAGTGGTCCAGGGATTTATGGCTACACCTTC
CASGPGIYGYTF
>TRBV7-2|TRBD1|NA|TRBJ1-1|15
TGTGCCAGCAGCCCTCAGACAGGGGGGTACACTGAAGCTTTCTTT
CASSPQTGGYTEAFF
>TRBV6-5|NA|few|TRBJ2-2|16
TGTGCCAGCAGTTCCTCGGGGGCCTCGAACACCGGGGAGCTGTTTTTT
CASSSSGASNTGELFF
>TRBV5-1|NA|NA|TRBJ2-3|16
TGCGCCAGCACCTTATTGGGGGCCTCTAGCACAGATACGCAGTATTTT
CASTLLGASSTDTQYF
>TRBV7-6|TRBD2|NA|TRBJ2-1|16
TGTGCCAGCAGCCTACGTGGGACTAGCGCCAACAATGAGCAGTTCTTC
CASSLRGTSANNEQFF
>TRBV10-3|TRBD1|few|TRBJ1-2|13
TGTGCCATCAGTGGGACAGGGGACTATGGCTACACCTTC
CAISGTGDYGYTF
>TRBV13|TRBD2|NA|TRBJ2-3|16
TGTGCCAGCAGCCCCTACTCTAGCGGGGTCGCAGATACGCAGTATTTT
CASSPYSSGVADTQYF
>TRBV19|NA|NA|TRBJ1-2|16
TGTGCCAGTAGTATTGGGAGCGGGGGGATTAACTATGGCTACACCTTC
CASSIGSGGINYGYTF
>TRBV6-5|TRBD1|few|TRBJ2-3|15
TGTGCCAGCAGTTTCCGACAGGGTCGCACAGATACGCAGTATTTT
CASSFRQGRTDTQYF
>TRBV7-8|NA|NA|TRBJ1-5|14
TGTGCCAGCAGCCCAACAGAGTTCAATCAGCCCCAGCATTTT
CASSPTEFNQPQHF
>TRBV7-3|TRBD1|NA|TRBJ2-3|15
TGTGCCAGCAGCCGGGACAGGGGGGAGGCAGATACGCAGTATTTT
CASSRDRGEADTQYF
>TRBV25-1|NA|NA|TRBJ2-7|14
TGTGCCAGCAGTGTCGGAGGGGATTCTAACGAGCAGTACTTC
CASSVGGDSNEQYF
>TRBV2|TRBD2|NA|TRBJ2-7|15
TGTGCCAGCAGGACTAGCGGGGGTGACACCTACGAGCAGTACTTC
CASRTSGGDTYEQYF